This T cell receptor beta chain was recovered during a study of T cell repertoires in cytomegalovirus infection. As for the study in general: Matching HLA type, along with CMV infection, was indicated by public TCR beta signatures.

TCRdb itself ran the reads through MiXCR, one entry per CDR3 protein. The sample has fewer than 200,000 distinct CDR3 sequences, roughly an eighth seen once. Sequencing was done on a sample of PBMCs. The sequence derives from a human donor in good health (CMV status not recorded). Some clones in this sample may be carry-over from other donors' samples.

This CDR3 is CASRAGGPNEQFF. The CDR3 DNA reads TGTGCCAGCAGAGCGGGAGGGCCGAATGAGCAGTTCTTC. The V call is TRBV28, the J call TRBJ2-1, with TRBD2 matching 10 bases. V lost 6 bases and J lost 7; bases outside the gene matches: 3. The CDR3 spans 13 residues. CDR1 and CDR2 (germline): MDHEN, SYDVKM.